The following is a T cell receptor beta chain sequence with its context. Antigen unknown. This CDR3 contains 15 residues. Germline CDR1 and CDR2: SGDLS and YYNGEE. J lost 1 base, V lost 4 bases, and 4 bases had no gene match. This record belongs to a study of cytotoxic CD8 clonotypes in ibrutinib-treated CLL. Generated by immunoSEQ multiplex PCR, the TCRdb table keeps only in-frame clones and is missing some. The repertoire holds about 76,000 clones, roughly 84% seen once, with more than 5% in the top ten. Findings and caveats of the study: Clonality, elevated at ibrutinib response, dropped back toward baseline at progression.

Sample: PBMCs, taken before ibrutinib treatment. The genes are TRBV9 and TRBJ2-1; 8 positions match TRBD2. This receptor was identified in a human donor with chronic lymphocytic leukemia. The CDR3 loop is CASSPAGESYNEQFF. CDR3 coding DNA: TGTGCCAGCAGCCCAGCGGGAGAATCCTACAATGAGCAGTTCTTC.